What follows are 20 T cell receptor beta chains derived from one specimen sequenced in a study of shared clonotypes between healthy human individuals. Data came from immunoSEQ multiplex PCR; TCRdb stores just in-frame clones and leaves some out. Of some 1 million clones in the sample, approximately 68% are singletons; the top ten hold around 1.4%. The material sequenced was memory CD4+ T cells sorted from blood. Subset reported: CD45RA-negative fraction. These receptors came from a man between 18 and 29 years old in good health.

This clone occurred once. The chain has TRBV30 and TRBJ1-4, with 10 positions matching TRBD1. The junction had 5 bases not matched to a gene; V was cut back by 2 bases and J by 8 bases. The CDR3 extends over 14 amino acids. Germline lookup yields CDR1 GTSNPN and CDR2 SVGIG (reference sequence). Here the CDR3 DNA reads TGTGCCTGGAGTAGCGGACAGGGGGTCGAAAAACTGTTTTTT. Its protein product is CAWSSGQGVEKLFF. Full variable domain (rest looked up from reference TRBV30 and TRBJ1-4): SQTIHQWPATLVQPVGSPLSLECTVEGTSNPNLYWYRQAAGRGLQLLFYSVGIGQISSEVPQNLSASRPQDRQFILSSKKLLLSDSGFYLCAWSSGQGVEKLFFGSGTQLSVL.

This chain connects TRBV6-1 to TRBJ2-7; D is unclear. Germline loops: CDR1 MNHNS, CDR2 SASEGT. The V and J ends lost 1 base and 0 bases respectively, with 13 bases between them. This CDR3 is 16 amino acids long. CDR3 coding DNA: TGTGCCAGCAGTGAAGGTTGGGCCTGGACCTCCTACGAGCAGTACTTC. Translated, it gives CASSEGWAWTSYEQYF.

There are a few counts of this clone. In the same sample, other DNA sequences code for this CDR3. The CDR3 region has the DNA TGTGCCAGCAGCTTAGGGCTTAACAATGAGCAGTTCTTC. This gives the protein CASSLGLNNEQFF. The chain employs TRBV11-2 and TRBJ2-1, with no clear D. The CDR3 length is 13 residues. V lost 1 base, J lost 5 bases, and 6 bases lay in between. Germline CDR1 is SGHAT and CDR2 is FQNNGV.

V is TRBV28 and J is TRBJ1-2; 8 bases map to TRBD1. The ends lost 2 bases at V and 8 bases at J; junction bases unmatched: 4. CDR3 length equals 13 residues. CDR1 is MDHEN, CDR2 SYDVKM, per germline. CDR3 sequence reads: CASSLAGGRGYTF. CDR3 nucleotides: TGTGCCAGCAGTTTAGCAGGGGGCAGAGGCTACACCTTC.

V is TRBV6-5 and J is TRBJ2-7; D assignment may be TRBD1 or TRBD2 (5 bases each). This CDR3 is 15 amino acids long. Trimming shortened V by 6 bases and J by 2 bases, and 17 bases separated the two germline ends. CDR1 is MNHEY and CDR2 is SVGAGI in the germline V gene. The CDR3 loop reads CASRRSGTPTYEQYF. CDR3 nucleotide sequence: TGTGCCAGCAGGAGGAGTGGGACCCCTACCTACGAGCAGTACTTC.

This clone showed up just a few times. The CDR3 region has the DNA TGTGCCAGCAGCCCCCCGTTACAGGGGTTGGATTCACCCCTCCACTTT. It codes for CASSPPLQGLDSPLHF. The chain recombines TRBV27 with TRBJ1-6, with TRBD1 matching over 7 bases. V lost 6 bases to trimming and J lost 8 bases; unmatched junction nucleotides: 13. CDR3 length equals 16 residues. Germline V gene data show CDR1 as MNHEY and CDR2 as SMNVEV (reference sequence).

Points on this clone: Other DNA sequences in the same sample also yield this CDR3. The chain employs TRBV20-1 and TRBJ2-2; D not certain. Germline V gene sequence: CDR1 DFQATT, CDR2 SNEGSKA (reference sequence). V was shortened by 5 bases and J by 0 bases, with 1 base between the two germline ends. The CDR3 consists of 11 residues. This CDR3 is CSAPNTGELFF. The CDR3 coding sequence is TGCAGTGCTCCGAACACCGGGGAGCTGTTTTTT.

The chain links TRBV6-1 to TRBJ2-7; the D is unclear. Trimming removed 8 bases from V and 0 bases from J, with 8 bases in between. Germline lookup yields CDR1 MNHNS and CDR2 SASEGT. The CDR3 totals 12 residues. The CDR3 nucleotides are TGTGCCAGCCGGCAGAGCTCCTACGAGCAGTACTTC. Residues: CASRQSSYEQYF.

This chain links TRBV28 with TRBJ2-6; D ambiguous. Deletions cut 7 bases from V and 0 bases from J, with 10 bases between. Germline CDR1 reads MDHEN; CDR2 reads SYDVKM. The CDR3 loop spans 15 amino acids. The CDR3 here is CASNWGSSGANVLTF. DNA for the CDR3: TGTGCCAGCAATTGGGGAAGCTCTGGGGCCAACGTCCTGACTTTC.

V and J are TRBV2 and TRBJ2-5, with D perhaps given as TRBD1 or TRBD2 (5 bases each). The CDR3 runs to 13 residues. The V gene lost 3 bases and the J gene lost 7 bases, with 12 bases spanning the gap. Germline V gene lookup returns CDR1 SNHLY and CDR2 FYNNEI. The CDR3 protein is CASSDVGVGTQYF. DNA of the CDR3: TGTGCCAGCAGTGACGTGGGGGTAGGGACCCAGTACTTC.

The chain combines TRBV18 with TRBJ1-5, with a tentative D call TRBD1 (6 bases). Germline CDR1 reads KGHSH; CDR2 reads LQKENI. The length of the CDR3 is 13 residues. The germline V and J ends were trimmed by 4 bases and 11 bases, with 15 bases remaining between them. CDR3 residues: CASSLNREMAQHF. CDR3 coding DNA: TGTGCCAGCTCACTAAACAGGGAGATGGCCCAGCATTTT.

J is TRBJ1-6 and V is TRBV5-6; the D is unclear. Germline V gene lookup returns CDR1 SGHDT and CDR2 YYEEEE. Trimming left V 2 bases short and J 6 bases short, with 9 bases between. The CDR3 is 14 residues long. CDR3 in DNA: TGTGCCAGCAGCTTAAGCAGGTTTAATTCACCCCTCCACTTT. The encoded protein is CASSLSRFNSPLHF.

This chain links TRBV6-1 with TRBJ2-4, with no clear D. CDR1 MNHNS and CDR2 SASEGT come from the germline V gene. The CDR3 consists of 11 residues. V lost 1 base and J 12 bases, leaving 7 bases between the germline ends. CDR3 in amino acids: CASSEVEYQYF. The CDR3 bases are TGTGCCAGCAGTGAAGTAGAGTATCAGTACTTC.

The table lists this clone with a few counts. CDR3 amino acids: CASSLEGGIDEQYF. The CDR3 bases are TGTGCCAGCAGCTTGGAGGGGGGGATCGACGAGCAGTACTTC. The V call is TRBV5-6, the J call TRBJ2-7; the D gene is possibly TRBD2 (7 bases). Trimming pared 0 bases from V and 5 bases from J, leaving 12 bases between. CDR1 and CDR2 (germline): SGHDT, YYEEEE. The CDR3 length is 14 residues.

The CDR3 DNA is TGTGCCAGTCGTGGTTTCTCTGGGGCCAACGTCCTGACTTTC. Translated: CASRGFSGANVLTF. The chain joins TRBV6-1 to TRBJ2-6; the D is unclear. CDR3 length: 14 amino acids. The ends were cut back, 9 bases at V and 0 bases at J, with 9 bases in the middle. CDR1 is MNHNS, CDR2 SASEGT, per germline.

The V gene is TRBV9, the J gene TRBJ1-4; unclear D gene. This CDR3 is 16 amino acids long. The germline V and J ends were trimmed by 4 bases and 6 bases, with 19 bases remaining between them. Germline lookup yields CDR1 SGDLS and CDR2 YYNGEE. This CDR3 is CASSPIVDPIDEKLFF. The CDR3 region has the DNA TGTGCCAGCAGCCCCATCGTTGATCCGATTGATGAAAAACTGTTTTTT.

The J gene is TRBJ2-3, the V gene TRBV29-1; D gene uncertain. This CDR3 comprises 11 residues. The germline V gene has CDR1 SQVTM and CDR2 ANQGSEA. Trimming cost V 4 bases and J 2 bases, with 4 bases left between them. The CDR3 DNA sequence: TGCAGCGTTGCTAACACAGATACGCAGTATTTT. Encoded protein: CSVANTDTQYF.

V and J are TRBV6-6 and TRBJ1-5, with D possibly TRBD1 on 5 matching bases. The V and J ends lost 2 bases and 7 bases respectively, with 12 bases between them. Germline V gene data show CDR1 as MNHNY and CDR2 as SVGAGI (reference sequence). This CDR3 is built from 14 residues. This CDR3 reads CASSYAGWRQPQHF. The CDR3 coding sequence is TGTGCCAGCAGTTACGCAGGGTGGAGACAGCCCCAGCATTTT.

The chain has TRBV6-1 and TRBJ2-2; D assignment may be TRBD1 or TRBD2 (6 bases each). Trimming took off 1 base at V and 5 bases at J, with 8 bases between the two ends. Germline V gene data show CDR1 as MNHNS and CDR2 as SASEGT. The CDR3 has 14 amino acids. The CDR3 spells CASSEEGGTGELFF. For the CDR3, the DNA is TGTGCCAGCAGTGAAGAGGGGGGTACCGGGGAGCTGTTTTTT.

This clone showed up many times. CDR3 amino acids: CASSFAGIRYNEQFF. CDR3 DNA: TGTGCCAGCAGCTTCGCCGGGATCCGCTACAATGAGCAGTTCTTC. The chain recombines TRBV7-9 with TRBJ2-1, with D tentatively TRBD2 (5 bases). Between the trimmed V and J ends, which lost 3 bases and 3 bases, there was a span of 12 bases. From germline, CDR1 is SEHNR and CDR2 FQNEAQ (reference sequence). This CDR3 comprises 15 residues.